These 28 T cell receptor beta chains came from one sample sequenced in a study of T-cell reconstitution after alpha-beta-depleted transplantation in children. Molecular barcoding with unique molecular identifiers was used for the TCRbeta library. TCRdb fed the PCR reads into MiXCR, producing one record per CDR3 protein. Altogether more than 550,000 distinct CDR3 sequences are present, about 10% being singletons, with the ten largest covering less than 5%. The sequencing used PBMCs from the stem cell graft donor, collected from the stem cell graft. The receptors here all came from a human donor who donated a stem cell graft to a child with acute myeloid leukemia.

This clonotype was seen more than once but under ten times. The chain uses TRBV12-3 or TRBV12-4 and TRBJ1-4; no clear D gene. The CDR3 has 15 residues. The V end was cut by 1 base, the J end by 2 bases, with 8 bases between. For the CDR3, the DNA is TGTGCCAGCAGTTTAGGGACTTCTACTAATGAAAAACTGTTTTTT. Protein product: CASSLGTSTNEKLFF.

This clonotype came up many times. The V and J genes are TRBV7-2 and TRBJ2-7; weak D call: TRBD1 (6 bases). V was shortened by 1 base and J by 3 bases, with 10 bases between the two germline ends. This CDR3 region has 14 residues. Germline V gene data show CDR1 as SGHTA and CDR2 as FQGNSA. CDR3 in DNA: TGTGCCAGCAGCTTAGGGGGGACAAACTACGAGCAGTACTTC. It translates to CASSLGGTNYEQYF.

This clonotype was counted at least ten times. V usage is TRBV10-3 and J usage is TRBJ2-7; 9 bases line up with TRBD1. The CDR3 totals 14 residues. From germline, CDR1 is ENHRY and CDR2 SYGVKD. V dropped 4 bases and J dropped 4; count of bases not matched to a gene: 5. The CDR3 loop is CAISGPGQGYEQYF. DNA for the CDR3: TGTGCCATCAGTGGCCCGGGACAGGGATACGAGCAGTACTTC.

There are a few counts of this clonotype. This sequence joins TRBV5-6 and TRBJ2-1; TRBD2 matches at 12 bases. Germline loops: CDR1 SGHDT, CDR2 YYEEEE. This CDR3 contains 17 residues. The junction had 14 bases not matched to a gene; V was cut back by 3 bases and J by 10 bases. Here the CDR3 DNA reads TGTGCCAGCAGCTGGAGGGGTCGGACTAGCGGGATAGGAGAGCAGTTCTTC. This gives the protein CASSWRGRTSGIGEQFF. The variable domain in full, completed from reference TRBV5-6 and TRBJ2-1, reads DAGVTQSPTHLIKTRGQQVTLRCSPKSGHDTVSWYQQALGQGPQFIFQYYEEEERQRGNFPDRFSGHQFPNYSSELNVNALLLGDSALYLCASSWRGRTSGIGEQFFGPGTRLTVL.

This clonotype was counted many times. V and J are TRBV5-1 and TRBJ2-1; 12 nucleotides align to TRBD2. Germline CDR1 reads SGHRS; CDR2 reads YFSETQ. With 0 bases clipped from V and 8 bases from J, the junction kept 6 bases outside the gene matches. This CDR3 is built from 16 residues. Here the CDR3 DNA reads TGCGCCAGCAGCTTGGACGGACTAGCGGGACGACATGAGCAGTTCTTC. This translates into CASSLDGLAGRHEQFF.

This clonotype has a handful of counts. The rearrangement uses TRBV28 and TRBJ2-2; a possible D gene is TRBD1 (6 bases). This CDR3 has 12 amino acids. Germline CDR1 MDHEN, CDR2 SYDVKM. With 2 bases removed from V and 13 bases from J, the gap between germline ends came to 11 bases. The DNA for the CDR3 is TGTGCCAGCAGTTTAGGGGGCGGCCTGCTGTTTTTT. This gives the protein CASSLGGGLLFF.

This clonotype was seen repeatedly, ten times or more. V gene TRBV4-3 combines with J gene TRBJ2-1; D perhaps matches TRBD2 (6 bases). Germline CDR1 is LGHNA and CDR2 is YSLEER. V lost 0 bases to trimming and J lost 3 bases, with 9 bases between them. The CDR3 covers 15 residues. This CDR3 is CASSQELAGYNEQFF. In DNA, the CDR3 is TGCGCCAGCAGCCAAGAACTAGCAGGCTACAATGAGCAGTTCTTC.

The chain links TRBV20-1 to TRBJ2-7; TRBD1 agrees at 7 bases. Germline loops: CDR1 DFQATT, CDR2 SNEGSKA (reference sequence). The CDR3 spans 14 residues. CDR3 sequence (DNA): TGCAGCGCTCCTGCCGGACAGGCGTACTACGAGCAGTACTTC. This translates into CSAPAGQAYYEQYF.

This clonotype has just one count. The CDR3 region is CATSGQGAKGYTF. The CDR3 DNA reads TGTGCCACCAGTGGACAGGGGGCGAAGGGCTACACCTTC. The gene calls are TRBV24-1 and TRBJ1-2, with 10 nucleotides matching TRBD1. Germline assignment: CDR1 KGHDR and CDR2 SFDVKD. J was trimmed by 8 bases and V by 5 bases; bases with no gene match: 4. CDR3 length equals 13 residues.

This chain links TRBV6-5 with TRBJ2-4, with TRBD2 matching 11 bases. V was clipped by 2 bases and J by 4 bases; unmatched bases: 13. The V gene's germline CDR1 is MNHEY and CDR2 SVGAGI. The CDR3 has 19 residues. The CDR3 region has the DNA TGTGCCAGCAGTTACCAAGTTCCGACTAGCGGGACCGGTAAAAACATTCAGTACTTC. Translated, it gives CASSYQVPTSGTGKNIQYF.

The genes are TRBV20-1 and TRBJ2-7; D might be TRBD1 or TRBD2, each matching 5 bases. With 5 bases removed from V and 6 bases from J, the gap between germline ends came to 20 bases. CDR3 length: 14 residues. Germline CDR1 is DFQATT and CDR2 is SNEGSKA (reference sequence). CDR3 sequence reads: CSADPAGAKSEQYF. For the CDR3, the DNA is TGCAGTGCTGATCCCGCCGGGGCAAAATCCGAGCAGTACTTC.

J is TRBJ1-1 and V is TRBV7-9; 7 nucleotides agree with TRBD1. The V gene end was trimmed by 7 bases and the J gene end by 3 bases; junction bases not matched to a gene: 8. Per the germline V gene, CDR1 is SEHNR and CDR2 is FQNEAQ (reference sequence). The CDR3 covers 14 residues. The CDR3 nucleotides are TGTGCCAGCACCCCGCAGGGGGAGTACACTGAAGCTTTCTTT. Its protein product is CASTPQGEYTEAFF.

This clonotype has ten or more counts. This chain connects TRBV28 to TRBJ1-2; no definite D call. CDR1 is MDHEN, CDR2 SYDVKM, per germline. The V end lost 8 bases, the J end lost 0 bases, and 7 bases lay between the germline ends. There are 12 residues in the CDR3. The CDR3 DNA sequence: TGTGCCAGCTCGGTCGCTAACTATGGCTACACCTTC. Protein product: CASSVANYGYTF.

On this clonotype: This likely comes from a read error, as the CDR3 has no conserved phenylalanine or tryptophan at its end. Because the CDR3's place on the DNA is in doubt, the DNA is left out and the CDR3 is given as listed by TCRdb. The chain links TRBV7-2 to TRBJ2-7; the D call TRBD1 from the table was never checked on the DNA. The CDR3 totals 13 residues, both ends included. The V gene's germline CDR1 is SGHTA and CDR2 FQGNSA. The chain's CDR3 is CASSSSERTSRGT.

This clonotype was observed a few times. An end of the junction does not agree with germline; a read error may underlie this. The V and J genes are TRBV3-1 and TRBJ2-7; TRBD2 is a possible D gene (7 bases). The CDR3 is 13 amino acids. Germline assignment: CDR1 LGHDT and CDR2 YNNKEL (reference sequence). The CDR3 DNA is TGTGCCAGCAGCCCGGCCGGGGGGCCAGAGCAATACTTC. Protein: CASSPAGGPEQYF.

This clonotype has just a few counts. The V call is TRBV25-1, the J call TRBJ2-1, with 8 bases identical to TRBD2. This CDR3 region has 17 residues. The ends lost 3 bases at V and 9 bases at J; junction bases unmatched: 16. CDR1 and CDR2 from the germline V gene are MGHDK and SYGVNS. The CDR3 reads CASSDGGSGTSRTEQFF. Written as DNA, the CDR3 is TGTGCCAGCAGTGATGGGGGGTCCGGGACTAGTCGTACTGAGCAGTTCTTC.

This chain connects TRBV27 to TRBJ2-2; D not resolved. V lost 1 base and J lost 3, with 9 bases in between. This CDR3 contains 15 residues. In germline, CDR1 is MNHEY, CDR2 SMNVEV (reference sequence). Here the CDR3 DNA reads TGTGCCAGCAGTTTATGGGCCGGCGACACCGGGGAGCTGTTTTTT. Encoded protein: CASSLWAGDTGELFF.

V usage is TRBV30 and J usage is TRBJ1-5; D unclear. Germline loops: CDR1 GTSNPN, CDR2 SVGIG (reference sequence). The CDR3 is made up of 14 amino acids. Trimming took 0 bases from V and 3 from J, leaving 9 bases between them. The CDR3 sequence is CAWSVGRNNQPQHF. CDR3 sequence (DNA): TGTGCCTGGAGTGTAGGGCGAAACAATCAGCCCCAGCATTTT.

This clonotype was detected many times. The chain links TRBV12-3 or TRBV12-4 to TRBJ1-1; D is uncertain. Trimming removed 2 bases from V and 4 bases from J, with 5 bases in between. This CDR3 region has 12 residues. Here the CDR3 reads CASSLSSTEAFF. CDR3 DNA: TGTGCCAGCAGTTTAAGCAGCACTGAAGCTTTCTTT.

The rearrangement links TRBV24-1 to TRBJ2-1; D unclear. The CDR3 totals 14 residues. The V end was cut by 5 bases, the J end by 7 bases, with 14 bases between. Germline assignment: CDR1 KGHDR and CDR2 SFDVKD. The CDR3 sequence: CATSVGTGLNEQFF. In DNA, the CDR3 is TGTGCCACCAGTGTTGGTACGGGTCTGAATGAGCAGTTCTTC.

This clonotype was counted only a few times. The rearrangement joins TRBV11-2 to TRBJ2-3; 8 nucleotides line up with TRBD2. The germline V gene encodes CDR1 SGHAT and CDR2 FQNNGV. The CDR3 covers 15 residues. The ends lost 1 base at V and 1 base at J; junction bases unmatched: 1. The CDR3 loop is CASSLATSGTDTQYF. As DNA, the CDR3 is TGTGCCAGCAGCTTAGCGACTAGCGGCACAGATACGCAGTATTTT.

This clonotype has just a few counts. V usage is TRBV29-1 and J usage is TRBJ1-1, with D unresolved. The CDR3 length is 12 residues. The V gene lost 4 bases and the J gene lost 1 base, with 7 bases spanning the gap. Germline V gene lookup returns CDR1 SQVTM and CDR2 ANQGSEA. This CDR3 is CSVGFGNTEAFF. In nucleotides, the CDR3 is TGCAGCGTTGGGTTTGGGAACACTGAAGCTTTCTTT.

V usage is TRBV10-3 and J usage is TRBJ2-1; 8 bases fit TRBD2. The CDR3 is 12 residues long. Germline CDR1 and CDR2: ENHRY and SYGVKD. V gave up 3 bases and J gave up 8 bases; unmatched junction bases: 0. DNA of the CDR3: TGTGCCATCAGTGACGGGGGGGATGAGCAGTTCTTC. Amino acids: CAISDGGDEQFF.

The chain links TRBV2 to TRBJ2-2, with D hard to call. In germline, CDR1 is SNHLY, CDR2 FYNNEI. The V gene lost 4 bases and the J gene lost 0 bases, with 9 bases spanning the gap. The CDR3 length is 15 residues. The CDR3 bases are TGTGCCAGCAGTGCCCGTCACCCGAACACCGGGGAGCTGTTTTTT. Protein product: CASSARHPNTGELFF.

This clonotype was seen a handful of times. The V gene is TRBV20-1, the J gene TRBJ2-1; 11 bases align to TRBD1. Germline CDR1 DFQATT, CDR2 SNEGSKA (reference sequence). The CDR3 contains 13 residues. Germline trimming cut 6 bases from V and 7 bases from J; bases unmatched to any gene: 5. CDR3 amino acids: CSARGQGVNEQFF. CDR3 DNA: TGCAGTGCCCGGGGACAGGGGGTAAATGAGCAGTTCTTC.

This clonotype appeared a few times. The V gene is TRBV7-9, the J gene TRBJ2-1; 7 bases agree with TRBD2. The CDR3 runs 16 residues. The J segment lost 2 bases and the V segment lost 3 bases, leaving 7 bases of the junction unmatched. Germline-derived CDR1 and CDR2 are SEHNR and FQNEAQ (reference sequence). DNA of the CDR3: TGTGCCAGCAGCTTCTTAGGGGCGGGGGCCTACAATGAGCAGTTCTTC. Translating it yields CASSFLGAGAYNEQFF.

A note on this clonotype: The limits of the CDR3 on the DNA are not certain, so only TCRdb's listed CDR3 is given. The chain carries TRBV29-1 and TRBJ2-7; the table's D gene call, TRBD2, was not cross checked with the DNA. The germline V gene encodes CDR1 SQVTM and CDR2 ANQGSEA. The CDR3 spans 11 residues, counting both ends. This CDR3 is CSVGYGSEHYF.

This clonotype was picked up a small number of times. The rearrangement links TRBV6-2 or TRBV6-3 to TRBJ2-7; possibly TRBD1 for D (6 bases). Trimming shortened V by 7 bases and J by 2 bases, and 12 bases separated the two germline ends. Germline V gene lookup returns CDR1 MNHEY and CDR2 SVGEGT. CDR3 length: 13 residues. The CDR3 DNA reads TGTGCCAGCACCTCGGGGACACCCTACGAGCAGTACTTC. Translating it yields CASTSGTPYEQYF.